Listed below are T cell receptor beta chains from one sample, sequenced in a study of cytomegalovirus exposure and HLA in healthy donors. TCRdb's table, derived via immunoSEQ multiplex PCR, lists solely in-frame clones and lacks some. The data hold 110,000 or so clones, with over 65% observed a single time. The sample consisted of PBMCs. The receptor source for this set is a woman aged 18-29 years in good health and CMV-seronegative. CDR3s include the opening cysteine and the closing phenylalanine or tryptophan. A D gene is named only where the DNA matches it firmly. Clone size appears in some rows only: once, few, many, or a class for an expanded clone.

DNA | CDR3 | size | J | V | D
TGTGCCAGCAGCTTTATCCAGGGGGCAGTCACTGAAGCTTTCTTT | CASSFIQGAVTEAFF | - | TRBJ1-1 | TRBV7-2 | TRBD1
TGCGCCAGCAGCCAAAACAGGGTCTATGGCTACACCTTC | CASSQNRVYGYTF | - | TRBJ1-2 | TRBV10-1 | -
TGTGCCAGCAGCCTTAGCGAGCGGCGGGGGGACCCGAACTCTGGGGCCAACGTCCTGACTTTC | CASSLSERRGDPNSGANVLTF | - | TRBJ2-6 | TRBV4-2 | TRBD2
TGCGCCAGCAGCCCAGGGGGCCAAGAGAATGAGCAGTTCTTC | CASSPGGQENEQFF | - | TRBJ2-1 | TRBV5-1 | TRBD1
TGTGCCAGCAGCCGGCCTGGCGGGGCAGATACGCAGTATTTT | CASSRPGGADTQYF | - | TRBJ2-3 | TRBV7-2 | -
TGCGCCAGCAGCCCCTCCGGGCGGGCTTCAAATGAAAAACTGTTTTTT | CASSPSGRASNEKLFF | - | TRBJ1-4 | TRBV4-3 | -
TGTGCCAGCAGCTTCGGCGGGGATGAAAAACTGTTTTTT | CASSFGGDEKLFF | - | TRBJ1-4 | TRBV5-4 | -
TGTGCCAGCAGCCAAGAAGGACAGGAATATGGCTACACCTTC | CASSQEGQEYGYTF | - | TRBJ1-2 | TRBV4-2 | TRBD1
TGTGCCAGCAGCCAAGGGGACGGGAGTAACTATGGCTACACCTTC | CASSQGDGSNYGYTF | - | TRBJ1-2 | TRBV14 | -
TGTGCCAGCAGCTTAACGGGCGGGCCTACAGATACGCAGTATTTT | CASSLTGGPTDTQYF | once | TRBJ2-3 | TRBV7-2 | -
TGTGCCAGCAGCTTAGGGTCTACAGGGTTAGGTTATGGCTACACCTTC | CASSLGSTGLGYGYTF | once | TRBJ1-2 | TRBV7-9 | -
TGTGCCACCAGCAGAGATCCCACTAGCGGGAGTTACAATGAGCAGTTCTTC | CATSRDPTSGSYNEQFF | - | TRBJ2-1 | TRBV15 | TRBD2
TGTGCCAGCAGCTTGACGACAGTGAACACTGAAGCTTTCTTT | CASSLTTVNTEAFF | - | TRBJ1-1 | TRBV7-9 | -
TGTGCCAGCAGCCAAACGGGACAGGGGGGAAACATTCAGTACTTC | CASSQTGQGGNIQYF | - | TRBJ2-4 | TRBV4-2 | TRBD1
TGTGCCAGCAGTTATGGGACAACTGGAAACACCATATATTTT | CASSYGTTGNTIYF | - | TRBJ1-3 | TRBV6-6 | -
TGTGCCAGCAGCTTCGGGACAGAGAACACTGAAGCTTTCTTT | CASSFGTENTEAFF | - | TRBJ1-1 | TRBV7-9 | TRBD1